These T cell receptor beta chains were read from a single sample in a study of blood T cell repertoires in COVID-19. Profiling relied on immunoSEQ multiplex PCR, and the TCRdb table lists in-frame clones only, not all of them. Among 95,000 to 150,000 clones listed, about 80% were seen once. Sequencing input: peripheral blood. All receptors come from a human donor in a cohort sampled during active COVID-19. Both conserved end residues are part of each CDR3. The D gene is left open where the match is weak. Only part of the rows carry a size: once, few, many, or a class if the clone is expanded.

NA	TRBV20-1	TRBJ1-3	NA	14	CSASGLYSGNTIYF
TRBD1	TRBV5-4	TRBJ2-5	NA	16	CASSLRTGWVGETQYF
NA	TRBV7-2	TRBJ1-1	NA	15	CASSLLGGGNTEAFF
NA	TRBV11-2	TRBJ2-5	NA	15	CASSLVGPLRETQYF
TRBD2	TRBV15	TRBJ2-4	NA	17	CATSRDPAGGHVDIQYF
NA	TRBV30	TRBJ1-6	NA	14	CAWGKGPFGSPLHF
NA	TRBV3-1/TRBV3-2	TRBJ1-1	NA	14	CASRASDTNTEAFF
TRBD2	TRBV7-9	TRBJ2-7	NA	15	CASSSIAGMRVEQYF
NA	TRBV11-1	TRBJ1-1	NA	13	CASSRRMNTEAFF
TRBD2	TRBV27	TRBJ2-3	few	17	CASRPIAGERGTDTQYF